Shown below are 28 T cell receptor beta chains from a single sample sequenced in a study of CD8 T cells in ankylosing spondylitis. MiXCR, applied by TCRdb to the 5' RACE reads, yields one record per CDR3 protein. The sample has around 130,000 distinct CDR3 sequences, approximately 6.8% seen once. Sequencing input: blood, either unsorted or a sorted T cell fraction (not recorded which). All receptors derive from a male donor with ankylosing spondylitis or in good health (not recorded which).

At least ten counts were recorded for this clonotype. The rearrangement uses TRBV7-9 and TRBJ1-4, with a tentative D call TRBD1 (5 bases). This CDR3 is built from 14 residues. Trimming left V 3 bases short and J 8 bases short, with 13 bases between. Per the germline V gene, CDR1 is SEHNR and CDR2 is FQNEAQ (reference sequence). The CDR3 loop reads CASSFVGVGEKLFF. CDR3 DNA: TGTGCCAGCAGCTTTGTAGGGGTTGGAGAAAAACTGTTTTTT. The complete variable domain, with remaining parts taken from reference TRBV7-9 and TRBJ1-4, reads DTGVSQNPRHKITKRGQNVTFRCDPISEHNRLYWYRQTLGQGPEFLTYFQNEAQLEKSRLLSDRFSAERPKGSFSTLEIQRTEQGDSAMYLCASSFVGVGEKLFFGSGTQLSVL.

This clonotype occurred many times. The chain uses TRBV7-2 and TRBJ2-1; TRBD2 matches 9 bases. There are 16 residues in the CDR3. With V trimmed by 5 bases and J by 0 bases, 5 bases remained unmatched. In germline, CDR1 is SGHTA, CDR2 FQGNSA. The CDR3 region is CASSPRTSVSYNEQFF. CDR3 sequence (DNA): TGTGCCAGCAGCCCAAGGACTAGCGTCTCCTACAATGAGCAGTTCTTC.

This clonotype showed up many times. CDR3 residues: CSARGLAGLNTGELFF. The CDR3 nucleotides read TGCAGTGCTAGGGGGTTAGCGGGACTGAACACCGGGGAGCTGTTTTTT. The chain recombines TRBV20-1 with TRBJ2-2; 8 bases are shared with TRBD2. Germline CDR1 reads DFQATT; CDR2 reads SNEGSKA (reference sequence). Losses at the gene ends were 3 bases for V and 1 base for J; bases not matched to a gene: 7. CDR3 length equals 16 residues.

This clonotype came up many times. The rearrangement links TRBV20-1 to TRBJ2-7; 9 bases are a match to TRBD2. Losses at the gene ends were 3 bases for V and 4 bases for J; bases not matched to a gene: 10. CDR3 length: 15 residues. CDR1 and CDR2 (germline): DFQATT, SNEGSKA (reference sequence). The CDR3 reads CSASDLAGRRYEQYF. The CDR3 coding sequence is TGCAGTGCTAGTGATCTAGCGGGGAGACGGTACGAGCAGTACTTC.

This clonotype was seen repeatedly, ten times or more. V is TRBV29-1 and J is TRBJ2-7, with D possibly being TRBD1 (7 bases). With 3 bases removed from V and 2 bases from J, the gap between germline ends came to 14 bases. The length of the CDR3 is 14 residues. Germline V gene lookup returns CDR1 SQVTM and CDR2 ANQGSEA. CDR3 protein: CSVDVRGAPYEQYF. The CDR3 DNA is TGCAGCGTTGACGTCAGGGGGGCCCCCTACGAGCAGTACTTC.

This clonotype has a count of ten or more. This chain connects TRBV5-5 to TRBJ2-1, with a possible D match to TRBD2 (6 bases). Germline assignment: CDR1 SGHKS and CDR2 YYEKEE (reference sequence). The CDR3 loop spans 15 amino acids. Trimming left V 1 base short and J 6 bases short, with 14 bases between. The CDR3 DNA reads as TGTGCCAGCAGCTTGTTCGGGGGTTTGTTCAATGAGCAGTTCTTC. Translation: CASSLFGGLFNEQFF. The complete variable domain, with remaining parts taken from reference TRBV5-5 and TRBJ2-1, reads DAGVTQSPTHLIKTRGQQVTLRCSPISGHKSVSWYQQVLGQGPQFIFQYYEKEERGRGNFPDRFSARQFPNYSSELNVNALLLGDSALYLCASSLFGGLFNEQFFGPGTRLTVL.

This clonotype appeared many times. J is TRBJ1-2 and V is TRBV7-2; TRBD1 matches at 8 bases. The CDR3 contains 15 residues. V shed 3 bases, J shed 5 bases, and the junction held 8 bases outside the gene matches. The germline V gene has CDR1 SGHTA and CDR2 FQGNSA. The CDR3 DNA follows: TGTGCCAGCAGCTTCAGGACAGGGCCGTGGTATGGCTACACCTTC. Residues: CASSFRTGPWYGYTF.

This clonotype was counted at least ten times. The V gene is TRBV5-1, the J gene TRBJ2-1, with 7 bases that match TRBD1. J lost 8 bases, V lost 0 bases, and 8 bases had no gene match. Germline lookup yields CDR1 SGHRS and CDR2 YFSETQ. The CDR3 consists of 15 residues. This CDR3 is CASSLEAGGGDEQFF. In DNA, the CDR3 is TGCGCCAGCAGCTTGGAGGCAGGGGGTGGCGATGAGCAGTTCTTC.

This clonotype was picked up many times. J is TRBJ1-1 and V is TRBV2, with TRBD1 identical over 7 bases. The CDR3 consists of 14 residues. Germline V lookup: CDR1 SNHLY, CDR2 FYNNEI. J was trimmed by 1 base and V by 5 bases; bases with no gene match: 4. Here the CDR3 DNA reads TGTGCCAGCAGTTTACAGGGGCAGAACACTGAAGCTTTCTTT. It translates to CASSLQGQNTEAFF.

This clonotype showed up many times. The J gene is TRBJ2-7, the V gene TRBV5-1; 11 bases fit TRBD2. CDR3 length: 15 amino acids. Germline CDR1 is SGHRS and CDR2 is YFSETQ. The V segment lost 2 bases and the J segment 6 bases; nucleotides outside the gene matches: 7. The CDR3 loop is CASSFSRLAGGEQYF. CDR3 DNA sequence: TGCGCCAGCAGCTTCTCCCGGCTAGCGGGGGGCGAGCAGTACTTC.

At least ten counts were recorded for this clonotype. The rearrangement uses TRBV5-1 and TRBJ2-1; 9 positions agree with TRBD2. J gave up 4 bases and V 4 bases, and 9 bases lay outside the gene matches. CDR1 SGHRS and CDR2 YFSETQ come from the germline V gene. This CDR3 has 16 amino acids. CDR3 amino acids: CASSPNSGSGYNEQFF. In nucleotides, the CDR3 is TGCGCCAGCAGCCCTAATAGCGGGAGCGGGTACAATGAGCAGTTCTTC.

This clonotype occurred a few times. The CDR3 DNA reads TGTGCCAGCAACTGGAGGGACAATGAGCAGTTCTTC. This codes for CASNWRDNEQFF. The gene calls are TRBV7-9 and TRBJ2-1; tentatively, D is TRBD2 (6 bases). V lost 7 bases to trimming and J lost 5 bases, with 9 bases between them. The CDR3 length is 12 residues. In germline, CDR1 is SEHNR, CDR2 FQNEAQ (reference sequence).

V usage is TRBV5-1 and J usage is TRBJ2-7; the D is unclear. V lost 0 bases, J lost 7 bases, and 14 bases lay in between. Germline V gives CDR1 SGHRS, CDR2 YFSETQ. This CDR3 contains 14 residues. This CDR3 reads CASSLVGSKGEQYF. CDR3 bases: TGCGCCAGCAGCTTGGTAGGAAGTAAGGGTGAGCAGTACTTC.

The table lists this clonotype with many counts. The CDR3 DNA is TGTGCCAGCAGTACTCATCCCTACGAGCAGTACTTC. Translated: CASSTHPYEQYF. This chain links TRBV2 with TRBJ2-7; D unclear. Between the trimmed V and J ends, which lost 5 bases and 2 bases, there was a span of 7 bases. Germline CDR1 SNHLY, CDR2 FYNNEI. There are 12 residues in the CDR3.

At least ten counts were recorded for this clonotype. The chain employs TRBV5-1 and TRBJ2-5; TRBD1 is a possible D gene (6 bases). The germline CDR1 and CDR2 sequences are SGHRS and YFSETQ. The length of the CDR3 is 14 residues. Trimming left V 2 bases short and J 1 base short, with 9 bases between. CDR3 coding DNA: TGCGCCAGCAGCTTCCTCAGGGGCCAAGAGACCCAGTACTTC. This codes for CASSFLRGQETQYF.

Many counts were recorded for this clonotype. The V and J genes are TRBV7-2 and TRBJ2-1; D gene unclear. V was shortened by 6 bases and J by 5 bases, with 8 bases between the two germline ends. Germline-derived CDR1 and CDR2 are SGHTA and FQGNSA. CDR3 size: 12 residues. CDR3 loop: CASSYSNNEQFF. CDR3 bases: TGTGCCAGCAGTTACAGTAACAATGAGCAGTTCTTC.

The chain combines TRBV5-6 with TRBJ2-7; possibly TRBD1 for D (6 bases). The V and J ends lost 7 bases and 6 bases respectively, with 20 bases between them. This CDR3 region has 14 residues. Germline lookup yields CDR1 SGHDT and CDR2 YYEEEE. CDR3 region: CASGPGQSTREQYF. The CDR3 DNA reads as TGTGCCAGCGGCCCCGGACAGTCTACGCGCGAGCAGTACTTC.

V gene TRBV7-2 combines with J gene TRBJ2-1; 10 bases fit TRBD1. The CDR3 covers 13 residues. The germline gives CDR1 SGHTA, CDR2 FQGNSA. V shed 4 bases and J 7 bases; nucleotides not matched to a gene: 1. Here the CDR3 DNA reads TGTGCCAGCAGCTCGGACAGGGGGAATGAGCAGTTCTTC. Amino acids: CASSSDRGNEQFF. The variable domain in full, with the rest retrieved from reference TRBV7-2 and TRBJ2-1, is GAGVSQSPSNKVTEKGKDVELRCDPISGHTALYWYRQSLGQGLEFLIYFQGNSAPDKSGLPSDRFSAERTGGSVSTLTIQRTQQEDSAVYLCASSSDRGNEQFFGPGTRLTVL.

At least ten counts were recorded for this clonotype. This chain connects TRBV7-8 to TRBJ1-2; D perhaps matches TRBD1 (5 bases). Trimming pared 1 base from V and 2 bases from J, leaving 11 bases between. This CDR3 comprises 15 residues. Germline V gives CDR1 SGHVS, CDR2 FQNEAQ. DNA for the CDR3: TGTGCCAGCAGCTTAGATCGGGGCGGAAACTATGGCTACACCTTC. Residues: CASSLDRGGNYGYTF.

At least ten counts were recorded for this clonotype. V gene TRBV6-1 combines with J gene TRBJ2-7; D gene ambiguous. The CDR3 spans 15 residues. Trimming removed 6 bases at V and 0 bases at J, with 15 bases between. The germline V gene has CDR1 MNHNS and CDR2 SASEGT. The CDR3 reads CASRNLWQFSYEQYF. CDR3 in DNA: TGTGCCAGCAGAAACCTGTGGCAGTTCTCCTACGAGCAGTACTTC.

In this sample, this clonotype turned up many times. This chain uses TRBV12-3 or TRBV12-4 with TRBJ1-5, with D unclear. The V and J ends lost 6 bases and 6 bases respectively, with 12 bases between them. The CDR3 sequence is 13 residues long. The CDR3 here is CASRGEMGQPQHF. CDR3 coding DNA: TGTGCCAGCAGGGGAGAGATGGGTCAGCCCCAGCATTTT.

This clonotype occurred a few times. The chain links TRBV20-1 to TRBJ1-1, with TRBD1 matching 9 bases. The CDR3 totals 13 residues. V shed 6 bases, J shed 8 bases, and the junction held 10 bases outside the gene matches. Germline assignment: CDR1 DFQATT and CDR2 SNEGSKA (reference sequence). The CDR3 region has the DNA TGCAGTGCCGGAGAGGGACAGGGTGGAGAAGCTTTCTTT. It specifies CSAGEGQGGEAFF.

At least ten counts were recorded for this clonotype. The rearrangement uses TRBV18 and TRBJ2-1; D gene uncertain. Germline loops: CDR1 KGHSH, CDR2 LQKENI. Deletions cut 1 base from V and 6 bases from J, with 10 bases between. The CDR3 length is 14 residues. The CDR3 reads CASSPLIVPNEQFF. The CDR3 coding sequence is TGTGCCAGCTCACCACTTATAGTACCCAATGAGCAGTTCTTC. Complete variable domain (other parts from reference TRBV18 and TRBJ2-1): NAGVMQNPRHLVRRRGQEARLRCSPMKGHSHVYWYRQLPEEGLKFMVYLQKENIIDESGMPKERFSAEFPKEGPSILRIQQVVRGDSAAYFCASSPLIVPNEQFFGPGTRLTVL.

At least ten counts were recorded for this clonotype. This rearrangement joins TRBV27 to TRBJ1-1; no clear D gene. Trimming removed 5 bases at V and 5 bases at J, with 12 bases between. This CDR3 comprises 13 residues. From germline, CDR1 is MNHEY and CDR2 SMNVEV (reference sequence). CDR3 region: CASSPPALTEAFF. The CDR3 bases are TGTGCCAGCAGTCCCCCCGCGTTAACTGAAGCTTTCTTT.

This clonotype was observed many times. V and J are TRBV5-1 and TRBJ2-5, with D hard to call. V was cut by 0 bases and J by 1 base, with 7 bases left in between. Germline V gene data show CDR1 as SGHRS and CDR2 as YFSETQ. This CDR3 has 14 residues. CDR3 loop: CASSLGRTQETQYF. CDR3 bases: TGCGCCAGCAGCTTGGGGCGGACCCAAGAGACCCAGTACTTC.

This clonotype was seen just once. Just one base apart from a much larger clone, this may be a read error. The J gene is TRBJ2-5, the V gene TRBV12-3 or TRBV12-4; 9 positions match TRBD2. Unmatched junction bases numbered 9, after V lost 2 bases and J lost 5 bases. This CDR3 contains 16 residues. CDR3 DNA sequence: TGTGCCAGCAGTTTAAGAGGCGGGGGGGCCTTTGAGACCCAGTACTTC. This translates into CASSLRGGGAFETQYF.

There are many counts of this clonotype. This CDR3 reads CASSTGVRDSPLHF. The CDR3 DNA reads TGTGCCAGCTCGACTGGGGTACGGGATTCACCCCTCCACTTT. V and J are TRBV18 and TRBJ1-6; unclear D gene. This CDR3 is 14 amino acids long. Trimming removed 6 bases from V and 8 bases from J, with 14 bases in between. The germline CDR1 and CDR2 sequences are KGHSH and LQKENI. Variable domain in full (rest from reference TRBV18 and TRBJ1-6): NAGVMQNPRHLVRRRGQEARLRCSPMKGHSHVYWYRQLPEEGLKFMVYLQKENIIDESGMPKERFSAEFPKEGPSILRIQQVVRGDSAAYFCASSTGVRDSPLHFGNGTRLTVT.

Remarks on this clonotype: Mismatch with germline at one junction end may stem from a read error. The CDR3 sequence is CASSLDGHGLIF. As DNA, the CDR3 is TGTGCCAGCAGCTTAGATGGCCATGGGCTGATCTTT. The rearrangement links TRBV11-2 to TRBJ1-1; D remains unclear. The germline V gene has CDR1 SGHAT and CDR2 FQNNGV. The length of the CDR3 is 12 residues.